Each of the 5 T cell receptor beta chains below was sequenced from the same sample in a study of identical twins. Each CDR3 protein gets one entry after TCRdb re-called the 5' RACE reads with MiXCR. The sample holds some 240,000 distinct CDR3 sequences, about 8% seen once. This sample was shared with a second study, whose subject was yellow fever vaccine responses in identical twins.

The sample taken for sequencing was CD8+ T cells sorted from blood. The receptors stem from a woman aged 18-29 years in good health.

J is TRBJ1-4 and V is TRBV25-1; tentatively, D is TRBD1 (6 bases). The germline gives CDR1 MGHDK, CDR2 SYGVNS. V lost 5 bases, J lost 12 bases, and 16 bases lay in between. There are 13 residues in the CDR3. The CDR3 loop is CASSPGGLGQLFF. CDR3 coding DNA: TGTGCCAGCAGTCCCGGGGGCCTGGGGCAACTGTTTTTT.

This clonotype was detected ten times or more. The CDR3 DNA reads as TGTGCCAGCAGTGAAGAGGGGGGCACAGATACGCAGTATTTT. This translates into CASSEEGGTDTQYF. V usage is TRBV2 and J usage is TRBJ2-3; D possibly corresponds to TRBD1 (6 bases). CDR1 and CDR2 from the germline V gene are SNHLY and FYNNEI. The CDR3 loop spans 14 amino acids. V lost 1 base and J lost 1, with 6 bases in between. The full variable domain, rest sourced from reference TRBV2 and TRBJ2-3, is EPEVTQTPSHQVTQMGQEVILRCVPISNHLYFYWYRQILGQKVEFLVSFYNNEISEKSEIFDDQFSVERPDGSNFTLKIRSTKLEDSAMYFCASSEEGGTDTQYFGPGTRLTVL.

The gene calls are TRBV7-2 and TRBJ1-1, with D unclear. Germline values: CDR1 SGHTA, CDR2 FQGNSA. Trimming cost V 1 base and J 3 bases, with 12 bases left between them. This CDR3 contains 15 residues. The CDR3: CASSLDYIIYTEAFF. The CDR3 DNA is TGTGCCAGCAGCTTAGATTACATAATCTACACTGAAGCTTTCTTT.

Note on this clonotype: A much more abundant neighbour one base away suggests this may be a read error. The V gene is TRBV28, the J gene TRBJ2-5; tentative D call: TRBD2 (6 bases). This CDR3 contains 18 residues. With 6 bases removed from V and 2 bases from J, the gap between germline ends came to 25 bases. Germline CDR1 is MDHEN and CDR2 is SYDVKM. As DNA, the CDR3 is TGTGCCAGCAGCCCAACTTGCGGGGTTAATAAACTACAAGAGACCCAGTACTTC. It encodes CASSPTCGVNKLQETQYF. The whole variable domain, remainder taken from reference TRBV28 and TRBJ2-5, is DVKVTQSSRYLVKRTGEKVFLECVQDMDHENMFWYRQDPGLGLRLIYFSYDVKMKEKGDIPEGYSVSREKKERFSLILESASTNQTSMYLCASSPTCGVNKLQETQYFGPGTRLLVL.

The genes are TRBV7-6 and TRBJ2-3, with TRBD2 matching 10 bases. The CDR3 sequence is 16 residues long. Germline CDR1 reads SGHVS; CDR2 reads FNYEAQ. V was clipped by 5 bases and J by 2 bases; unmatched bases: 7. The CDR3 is CASSRLAGIYTDTQYF. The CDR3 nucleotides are TGTGCCAGCAGCCGACTAGCGGGCATTTACACAGATACGCAGTATTTT.